This T cell receptor beta chain was captured by sequencing in a study of shared clonotypes between healthy human individuals. Study results and caveats: For naive CD4 cells, roughly 5% of clonotypes were shared across a handful of donors.

Clones were sequenced by immunoSEQ multiplex PCR, and TCRdb holds only the in-frame ones, with some missing. Of about a million clones listed, approximately 70% are singletons. For this clone: Its antigen is unidentified.

Trimming removed 6 bases at V and 7 bases at J, with 16 bases between. This CDR3 contains 13 residues. CDR1 and CDR2 from the germline V gene are MNHEY and SVGAGI. Participating donors were healthy, HIV-negative adults free of recent acute infections or vaccinations. Every donor, a Caucasian adult, lived in Nashville, Tennessee. The chain employs TRBV6-5 and TRBJ2-7, with TRBD2 as a possible D gene (6 bases). The sequence was collected from a man aged 18 to 30 in good health. Sequencing was performed on memory CD4+ T cells sorted from blood. The subset here: CD45RA-negative fraction. The DNA for the CDR3 is TGTGCCAGCAGGTCAGCGGCGGGAATGGAGCAGTACTTC. Translating it yields CASRSAAGMEQYF.